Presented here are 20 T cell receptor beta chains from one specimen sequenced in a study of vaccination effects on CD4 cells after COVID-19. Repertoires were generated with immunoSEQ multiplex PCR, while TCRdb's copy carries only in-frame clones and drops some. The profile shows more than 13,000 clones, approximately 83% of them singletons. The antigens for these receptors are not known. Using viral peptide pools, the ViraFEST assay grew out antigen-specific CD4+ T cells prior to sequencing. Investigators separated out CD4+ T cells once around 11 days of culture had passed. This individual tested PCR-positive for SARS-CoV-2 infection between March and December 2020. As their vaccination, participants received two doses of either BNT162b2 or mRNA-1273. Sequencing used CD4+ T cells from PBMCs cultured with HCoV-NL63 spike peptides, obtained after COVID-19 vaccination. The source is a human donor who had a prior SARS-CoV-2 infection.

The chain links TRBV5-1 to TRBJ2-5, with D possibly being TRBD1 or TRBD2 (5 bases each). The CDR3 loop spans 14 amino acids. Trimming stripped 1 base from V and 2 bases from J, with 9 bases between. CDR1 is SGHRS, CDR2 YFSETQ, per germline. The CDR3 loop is CASSLTGLQETQYF. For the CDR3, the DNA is TGCGCCAGCAGCTTGACAGGACTGCAAGAGACCCAGTACTTC. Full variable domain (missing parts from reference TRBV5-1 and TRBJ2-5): KAGVTQTPRYLIKTRGQQVTLSCSPISGHRSVSWYQQTPGQGLQFLFEYFSETQRNKGNFPGRFSGRQFSNSRSEMNVSTLELGDSALYLCASSLTGLQETQYFGPGTRLLVL.

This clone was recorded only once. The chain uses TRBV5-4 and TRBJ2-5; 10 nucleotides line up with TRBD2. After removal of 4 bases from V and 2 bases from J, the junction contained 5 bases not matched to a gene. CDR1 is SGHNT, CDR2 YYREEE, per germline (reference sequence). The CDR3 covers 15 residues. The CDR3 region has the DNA TGTGCCAGCAGCAAGGGACTAGCGAGGCAAGAGACCCAGTACTTC. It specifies CASSKGLARQETQYF.

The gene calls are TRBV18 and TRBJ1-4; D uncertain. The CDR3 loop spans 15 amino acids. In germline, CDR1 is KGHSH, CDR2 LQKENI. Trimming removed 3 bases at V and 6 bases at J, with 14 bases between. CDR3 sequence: CASSPYAQLDEKLFF. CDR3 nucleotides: TGTGCCAGCTCACCCTACGCACAGTTAGATGAAAAACTGTTTTTT.

The CDR3 DNA sequence: TGTGCCTGGAGTGTAGCGGTGAGGGGCACCTTC. Encoded protein: CAWSVAVRGTF. This chain links TRBV30 with TRBJ1-2, with D possibly being TRBD1 (5 bases). The V end was cut by 0 bases, the J end by 13 bases, with 12 bases between. CDR1 is GTSNPN, CDR2 SVGIG, per germline (reference sequence). The CDR3 sequence is 11 residues long.

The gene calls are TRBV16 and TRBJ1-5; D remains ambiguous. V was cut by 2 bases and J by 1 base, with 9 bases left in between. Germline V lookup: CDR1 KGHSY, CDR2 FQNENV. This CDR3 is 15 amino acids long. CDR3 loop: CASSQGGGSNQPQHF. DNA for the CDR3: TGTGCCAGCAGCCAAGGTGGAGGAAGCAATCAGCCCCAGCATTTT.

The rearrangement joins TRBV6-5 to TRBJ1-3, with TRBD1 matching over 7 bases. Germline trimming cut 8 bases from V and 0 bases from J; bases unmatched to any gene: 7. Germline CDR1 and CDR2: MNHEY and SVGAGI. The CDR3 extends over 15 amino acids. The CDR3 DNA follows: TGTGCCAGCGAGTACAGGGGAAACTCTGGAAACACCATATATTTT. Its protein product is CASEYRGNSGNTIYF.

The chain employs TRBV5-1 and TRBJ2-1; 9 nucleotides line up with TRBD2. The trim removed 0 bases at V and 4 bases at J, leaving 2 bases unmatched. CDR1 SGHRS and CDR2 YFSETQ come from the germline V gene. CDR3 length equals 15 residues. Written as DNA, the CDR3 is TGCGCCAGCAGCTTGGATAGCGGGAGTTACAATGAGCAGTTCTTC. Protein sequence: CASSLDSGSYNEQFF.

The CDR3 nucleotides read TGTGCCAGCAGCTTTTTGACGGGGGTCGGAGCTTTCTTT. Amino acids: CASSFLTGVGAFF. The rearrangement uses TRBV7-2 and TRBJ1-1, with D maybe TRBD1 (5 bases). The germline V and J ends were trimmed by 3 bases and 10 bases, with 15 bases remaining between them. Germline assignment: CDR1 SGHTA and CDR2 FQGNSA. CDR3 size: 13 residues.

In DNA form, the CDR3 reads TGTGCCAGCAGTGAATCAGCAGGGCGGACCCAGTACTTC. Protein sequence: CASSESAGRTQYF. The V call is TRBV25-1, the J call TRBJ2-5; perhaps TRBD1 as D (5 bases). Germline loops: CDR1 MGHDK, CDR2 SYGVNS. CDR3 size: 13 residues. Trimming removed 1 base at V and 7 bases at J, with 10 bases between.

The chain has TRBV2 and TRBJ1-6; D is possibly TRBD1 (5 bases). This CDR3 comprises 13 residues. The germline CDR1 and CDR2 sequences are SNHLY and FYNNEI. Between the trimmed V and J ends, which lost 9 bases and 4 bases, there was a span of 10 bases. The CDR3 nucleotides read TGTGCCAGTCTGGGACTGTATAATTCACCCCTCCACTTT. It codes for CASLGLYNSPLHF.

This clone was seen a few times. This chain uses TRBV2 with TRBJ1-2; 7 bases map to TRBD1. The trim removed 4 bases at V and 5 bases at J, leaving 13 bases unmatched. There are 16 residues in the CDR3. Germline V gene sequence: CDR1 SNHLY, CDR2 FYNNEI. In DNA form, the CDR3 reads TGTGCCAGCAGTGCCGAGGGGGCTTCTCCTACTTATGGCTACACCTTC. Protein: CASSAEGASPTYGYTF.

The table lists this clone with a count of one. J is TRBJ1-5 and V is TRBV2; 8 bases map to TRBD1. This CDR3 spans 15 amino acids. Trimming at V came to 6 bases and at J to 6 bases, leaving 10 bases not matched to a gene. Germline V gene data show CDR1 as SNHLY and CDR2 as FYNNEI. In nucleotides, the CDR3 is TGTGCCAGCAGCGAAATAGGACAGGGCGGTCAGCCCCAGCATTTT. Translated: CASSEIGQGGQPQHF.

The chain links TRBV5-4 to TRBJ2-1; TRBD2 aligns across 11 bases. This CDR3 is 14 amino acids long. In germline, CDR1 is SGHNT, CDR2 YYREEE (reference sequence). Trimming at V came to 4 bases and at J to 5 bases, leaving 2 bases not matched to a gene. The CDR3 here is CASSPGLADNEQFF. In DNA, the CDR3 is TGTGCCAGCAGCCCGGGACTAGCGGACAATGAGCAGTTCTTC.

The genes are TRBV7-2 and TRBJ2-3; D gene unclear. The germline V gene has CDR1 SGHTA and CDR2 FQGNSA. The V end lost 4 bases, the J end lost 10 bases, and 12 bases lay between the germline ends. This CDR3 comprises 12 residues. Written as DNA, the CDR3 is TGTGCCAGCAGCTCCCAAGTCTTCCCGCAGTATTTT. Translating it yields CASSSQVFPQYF.

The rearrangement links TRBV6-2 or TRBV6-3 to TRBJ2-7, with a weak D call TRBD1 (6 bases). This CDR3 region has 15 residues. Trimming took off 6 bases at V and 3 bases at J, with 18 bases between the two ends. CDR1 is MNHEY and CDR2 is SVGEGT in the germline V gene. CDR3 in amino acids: CASSSRDRKVYEQYF. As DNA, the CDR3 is TGTGCCAGCAGCTCCCGAGACAGGAAAGTCTACGAGCAGTACTTC.

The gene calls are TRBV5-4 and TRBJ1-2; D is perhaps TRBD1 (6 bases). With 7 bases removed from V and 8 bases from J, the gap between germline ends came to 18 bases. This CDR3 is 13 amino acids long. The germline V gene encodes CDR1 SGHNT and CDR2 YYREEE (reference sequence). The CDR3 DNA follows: TGTGCCAGCGGACGAGACAGGTTAAGGGGCTACACCTTC. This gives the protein CASGRDRLRGYTF.

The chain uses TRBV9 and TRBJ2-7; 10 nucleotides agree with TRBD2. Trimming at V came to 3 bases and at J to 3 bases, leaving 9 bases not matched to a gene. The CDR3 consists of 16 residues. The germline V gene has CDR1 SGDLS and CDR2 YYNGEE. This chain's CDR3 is CASSATIAGGIYEQYF. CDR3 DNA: TGTGCCAGCAGCGCTACAATAGCGGGAGGTATCTACGAGCAGTACTTC.

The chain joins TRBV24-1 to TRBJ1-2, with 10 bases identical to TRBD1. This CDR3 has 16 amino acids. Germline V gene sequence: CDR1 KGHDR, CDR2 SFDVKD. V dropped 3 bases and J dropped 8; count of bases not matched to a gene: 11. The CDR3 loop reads CATSDVTGTGVWGYTF. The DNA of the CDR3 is TGTGCCACCAGTGATGTAACCGGGACAGGGGTTTGGGGCTACACCTTC.

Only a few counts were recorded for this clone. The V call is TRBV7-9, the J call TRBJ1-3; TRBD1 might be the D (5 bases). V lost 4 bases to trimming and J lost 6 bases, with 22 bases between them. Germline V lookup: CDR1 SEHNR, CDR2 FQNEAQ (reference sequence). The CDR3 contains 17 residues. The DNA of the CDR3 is TGTGCCAGCAGCTCGCGAAAGACAGCAGACGCTACAAACACCATATATTTT. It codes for CASSSRKTADATNTIYF.

CDR3 in DNA: TGTGCCAGCAGCCGCCGAGGGGGGAGGGCCGGTGGAGATACGCAGTATTTT. This translates into CASSRRGGRAGGDTQYF. The chain carries TRBV4-2 and TRBJ2-3; a possible D gene is TRBD2 (7 bases). With 4 bases removed from V and 5 bases from J, the gap between germline ends came to 22 bases. This CDR3 is 17 amino acids long. CDR1 is LGHNA, CDR2 YNFKEQ, per germline.